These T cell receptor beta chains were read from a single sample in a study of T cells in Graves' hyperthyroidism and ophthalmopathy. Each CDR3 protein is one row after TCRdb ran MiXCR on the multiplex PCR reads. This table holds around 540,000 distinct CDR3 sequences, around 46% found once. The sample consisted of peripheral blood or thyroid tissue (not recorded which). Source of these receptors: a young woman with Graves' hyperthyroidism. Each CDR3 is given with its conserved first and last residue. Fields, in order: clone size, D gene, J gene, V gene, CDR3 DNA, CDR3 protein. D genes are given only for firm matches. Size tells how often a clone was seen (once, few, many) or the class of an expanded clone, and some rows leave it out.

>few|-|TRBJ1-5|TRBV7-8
TGTGCCAGCAGCCCAGGGATAAGGGGTTCGCGGGCTCAGCCCCAGCATTTT
CASSPGIRGSRAQPQHF
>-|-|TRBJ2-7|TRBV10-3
TGTGCCATCGGGAGGCCGCCGGGACTCTATACTTACGAGCAGTACTTC
CAIGRPPGLYTYEQYF
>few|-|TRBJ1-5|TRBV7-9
-
CASSQDRLQRGGNQPQHF
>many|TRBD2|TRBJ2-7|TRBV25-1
TGTGCCAGCCGGGACTACGGCTACGAGCAGTACTTC
CASRDYGYEQYF
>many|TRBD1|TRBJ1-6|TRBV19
TGTGCCAGTCACAGGACAGGGACGGTTTCACCCCTCCACTTT
CASHRTGTVSPLHF
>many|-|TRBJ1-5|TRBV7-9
TGTGCCAGCAGCTTAGGGGACACCAATCAGCCCCAGCATTTT
CASSLGDTNQPQHF
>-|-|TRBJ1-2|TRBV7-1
TGTGCCAGCAGCTCCCCCGGGGGAGGCTATTGCTACACCTTC
CASSSPGGGYCYTF
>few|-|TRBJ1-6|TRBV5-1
TGCGCCAGCAGCTTGGCCGGACTTCATAATTCACCCCTCCACTTT
CASSLAGLHNSPLHF
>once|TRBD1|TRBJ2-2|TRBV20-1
TGCAGTGCTAGAGCCGGGACAGGGGGCACCGGGGAGCTGTTTTTT
CSARAGTGGTGELFF
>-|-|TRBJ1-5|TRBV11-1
TGTGCCAGCAGCTTAGTAGGGGATGAGCAGCCCCAGCATTTT
CASSLVGDEQPQHF
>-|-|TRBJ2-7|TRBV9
TGTGCCAGCAGCGTAGACCTAGCGCCCAACGAGCAGTACTTC
CASSVDLAPNEQYF